This T cell receptor beta chain appears in the sequencing data of a study of cytomegalovirus exposure and HLA in healthy donors. Whole-study context: From about 200 million T cells, an earlier analysis saw roughly 120 million unique TCR beta sequences.

General observations from the study: Using the classifier, cytomegalovirus status was reportedly diagnosed with high specificity and sensitivity. An analysis was carried out at a later point. It showed that HLA-associated TCR beta chains were more clonally expanded than equally common non-associated chains. Most observed TCR sequences were rare, whereas some public TCRs were detected in many donors.

Details on this clone: The antigen remains undetermined.

The study ran its PCR with 60 Vbeta and 13 Jbeta primers. Using immunoSEQ multiplex PCR, the repertoire was profiled, and TCRdb retains in-frame clones only, with some absent. Of approximately 86,000 clones listed, roughly three quarters are singletons. This receptor was taken from a man in his forties in good health and CMV-seronegative. The source material was PBMCs.

In nucleotides, the CDR3 is TGTGCCAGCAGCTTTCCACAGGGTCTAGCTAACTATGGCTACACCTTC. Protein sequence: CASSFPQGLANYGYTF. The rearrangement joins TRBV5-4 to TRBJ1-2; TRBD1 is a possible D gene (6 bases). The CDR3 is 16 amino acids. Trimming took off 2 bases at V and 0 bases at J, with 14 bases between the two ends. Per germline, CDR1 SGHNT and CDR2 YYREEE (reference sequence).